Below are 21 T cell receptor beta chains sequenced from a single sample in a study of T cells in localized non-small cell lung cancer. Only in-frame clones appear in the TCRdb table, and some are missing; sequencing was by immunoSEQ multiplex PCR. The sample holds fewer than 3,000 clones, 21% seen once. Sequenced here: lung tumor tissue, sampled before any cancer treatment. The receptors were gathered from a man aged 35-69 years with stage I lung adenocarcinoma.

V and J are TRBV14 and TRBJ2-7; D is unclear. V gave up 0 bases and J gave up 3 bases, with 15 bases separating them. CDR1 is SGHDN, CDR2 FVKESK, per germline. The CDR3 runs 16 residues. The CDR3, as DNA: TGTGCCAGCAGCCAAGACCCGGTAGTACGCGACTACGAGCAGTACTTC. Amino acid sequence: CASSQDPVVRDYEQYF.

Regarding this clone: The read is 1 residue too short to cover the CDR3 end, so that end is filled in from the germline J gene. The V and J genes are TRBV10-3 and TRBJ1-1; D ambiguous. CDR3 length equals 14 residues. The V gene lost 0 bases and the J gene lost 0 bases, with 5 bases spanning the gap. Germline V gene lookup returns CDR1 ENHRY and CDR2 SYGVKD. CDR3 bases read: TGTGCCATCAGTGAGTCAAGTATGAACACTGAAGCTTTC. Amino acid sequence: CAISESSMNTEAF. The full CDR3 protein reads CAISESSMNTEAFF.

This clone has a handful of counts. The rearrangement uses TRBV30 and TRBJ1-4, with D uncertain. Germline values: CDR1 GTSNPN, CDR2 SVGIG (reference sequence). Trimming left V 1 base short and J 8 bases short, with 11 bases between. The CDR3 is 13 amino acids. The CDR3 loop reads CAWSELPVEKLFF. In DNA form, the CDR3 reads TGTGCCTGGAGTGAACTCCCGGTAGAAAAACTGTTTTTT.

This clone is deemed medium-sized. The J gene is TRBJ2-1, the V gene TRBV11-3, with 9 positions matching TRBD1. Germline V gene data show CDR1 as SGHNT and CDR2 as YENEEA. This CDR3 is built from 15 residues. Trimming removed 5 bases from V and 4 bases from J; junction bases left unmatched: 6. Here the CDR3 DNA reads TGTGCCAGCAGCCAAGGGACAGGGAGGTACAATGAGCAGTTCTTC. Its translation: CASSQGTGRYNEQFF. Based on the CDR3 plus reference TRBV11-3 and TRBJ2-1, the full variable domain is EAGVVQSPRYKIIEKKQPVAFWCNPISGHNTLYWYLQNLGQGPELLIRYENEEAVDDSQLPKDRFSAERLKGVDSTLKIQPAELGDSAVYLCASSQGTGRYNEQFFGPGTRLTVL.

The chain is built from TRBV18 and TRBJ1-4; perhaps TRBD1 as D (5 bases). V lost 3 bases to trimming and J lost 8 bases, with 16 bases between them. The CDR3 has 15 amino acids. Germline lookup yields CDR1 KGHSH and CDR2 LQKENI. The CDR3 nucleotides are TGTGCCAGCTCACCGGACACTGCTCTCCGCGAAAAACTGTTTTTT. This translates into CASSPDTALREKLFF.

The chain uses TRBV1 and TRBJ2-2; the table gives TRBD2 as D, unverified against the DNA. TRBV1 constitutes a pseudogene. CDR3 length: 18 residues. This CDR3 reads CASSQELAGGPGTGELFF. Written as DNA, the CDR3 is TGCGCCAGCAGCCAAGAACTAGCGGGAGGGCCGGGCACCGGGGAGCTGTTTTTT.

This clone has more than one count but fewer than ten. V gene TRBV11-3 combines with J gene TRBJ1-5; D is uncertain. The CDR3 runs 15 residues. The V and J ends lost 0 bases and 0 bases respectively, with 6 bases between them. Germline V lookup: CDR1 SGHNT, CDR2 YENEEA. Here the CDR3 DNA reads TGTGCCAGCAGCTTAGATCCGGGTAGCAATCAGCCCCAGCATTTT. Protein product: CASSLDPGSNQPQHF.

This chain links TRBV12-5 with TRBJ2-3, with 15 bases matching TRBD2. The CDR3 totals 21 residues. CDR1 is LGHNT and CDR2 is FRNRAP in the germline V gene. Trimming removed 0 bases from V and 0 bases from J; junction bases left unmatched: 10. The CDR3 coding sequence is TGTGCTAGTGGTTTGGTCTTGGGACTAGCGGGAGGCCCTTCGAGCACAGATACGCAGTATTTT. Protein product: CASGLVLGLAGGPSSTDTQYF.

The chain employs TRBV2 and TRBJ2-5; D is uncertain. CDR3 size: 12 residues. Germline lookup yields CDR1 SNHLY and CDR2 FYNNEI. The ends were cut back, 8 bases at V and 3 bases at J, with 10 bases in the middle. This CDR3 is CASCVLEETQYF. CDR3 DNA: TGTGCCAGCTGTGTCCTAGAAGAGACCCAGTACTTC.

This clone was counted a single time. This chain links TRBV28 with TRBJ2-7; D is perhaps TRBD2 (5 bases). V lost 5 bases, J lost 3 bases, and 8 bases lay in between. Germline CDR1 and CDR2: MDHEN and SYDVKM. This CDR3 contains 12 residues. CDR3 nucleotides: TGTGCCAGCAGTCGGACTGTCTACGAGCAGTACTTC. Amino acid sequence: CASSRTVYEQYF.

This clone is medium-sized within its sample. V and J are TRBV11-3 and TRBJ2-7; TRBD1 matches at 8 bases. V lost 1 base to trimming and J lost 2 bases; unmatched junction nucleotides: 4. This CDR3 has 15 amino acids. CDR1 and CDR2 from the germline V gene are SGHNT and YENEEA. The CDR3 spells CASSLVGQGTYEQYF. CDR3 in DNA: TGTGCCAGCAGCTTAGTTGGACAGGGCACCTACGAGCAGTACTTC.

This clone has just a few counts. V and J are TRBV6-8 and TRBJ1-3; 7 nucleotides align to TRBD1. The CDR3 spans 14 residues. Germline values: CDR1 MNHGY, CDR2 SAAAGT. The J segment lost 6 bases and the V segment lost 5 bases, leaving 7 bases of the junction unmatched. The CDR3 loop reads CASSKDRAENTIYF. The CDR3 region has the DNA TGTGCCAGCAGTAAAGACAGGGCCGAAAACACCATATATTTT.

The chain uses TRBV18 and TRBJ1-5; D unresolved. V dropped 5 bases and J dropped 4 bases, with 9 bases sitting between them. The CDR3 has 13 amino acids. The germline gives CDR1 KGHSH, CDR2 LQKENI. The CDR3 region is CASSGGRNQPQHF. Written as DNA, the CDR3 is TGTGCCAGCTCAGGAGGCCGTAATCAGCCCCAGCATTTT.

In this sample, this clone turned up a few times. The chain employs TRBV11-3 and TRBJ1-2; D perhaps matches TRBD1 (5 bases). Germline V gives CDR1 SGHNT, CDR2 YENEEA. The V and J ends lost 5 bases and 2 bases respectively, with 12 bases between them. The CDR3 contains 14 residues. The CDR3 loop is CASSPRGRNYGYTF. Here the CDR3 DNA reads TGTGCCAGCAGCCCCCGGGGGAGAAACTATGGCTACACCTTC.

The V call is TRBV11-3, the J call TRBJ2-4; no firm D call. V lost 3 bases, J lost 8 bases, and 17 bases lay in between. Germline V gene lookup returns CDR1 SGHNT and CDR2 YENEEA. The CDR3 loop spans 15 amino acids. Written as DNA, the CDR3 is TGTGCCAGCAGCTTGGAACCAGGTACCCCAGACATTCAGTACTTC. Protein: CASSLEPGTPDIQYF.

The V gene is TRBV18, the J gene TRBJ2-1, with 13 bases matching TRBD2. V was pared by 5 bases and J by 9 bases, with 19 bases of the junction left unmatched. The germline V gene has CDR1 KGHSH and CDR2 LQKENI. The CDR3 extends over 19 amino acids. The CDR3 sequence is CASSRRTSGSISVHSEQFF. The CDR3 DNA reads as TGTGCCAGCTCAAGACGGACTAGCGGGAGTATAAGCGTACATAGTGAGCAGTTCTTC.

This clone is medium-sized in the sample. The gene calls are TRBV11-3 and TRBJ2-3; D is perhaps TRBD1 or TRBD2 (5 bases each). This CDR3 has 14 residues. Germline CDR1 SGHNT, CDR2 YENEEA. Trimming shortened V by 2 bases and J by 5 bases, and 11 bases separated the two germline ends. CDR3 residues: CASSLSVGEDTQYF. The DNA of the CDR3 is TGTGCCAGCAGCTTAAGCGTGGGGGAAGATACGCAGTATTTT. The variable domain in full, completed from reference TRBV11-3 and TRBJ2-3, reads EAGVVQSPRYKIIEKKQPVAFWCNPISGHNTLYWYLQNLGQGPELLIRYENEEAVDDSQLPKDRFSAERLKGVDSTLKIQPAELGDSAVYLCASSLSVGEDTQYFGPGTRLTVL.

The genes are TRBV4-1 and TRBJ2-1; 8 bases are a match to TRBD2. CDR3 size: 16 residues. V shed 0 bases, J shed 9 bases, and the junction held 10 bases outside the gene matches. The germline CDR1 and CDR2 sequences are MGHRA and YSYEKL. In DNA form, the CDR3 reads TGCGCCAGCAGCCAAGATTATGCCGGGAGGGCCGGTGAGCAGTTCTTC. Translating gives CASSQDYAGRAGEQFF.

The chain's CDR3 is CASSYNSGANVLTF. CDR3 DNA sequence: TGTGCCAGCAGTTACAACTCTGGGGCCAACGTCCTGACTTTC. The rearrangement joins TRBV6-8 to TRBJ2-6; D is unclear. The CDR3 length is 14 residues. Trimming removed 2 bases at V and 0 bases at J, with 2 bases between. CDR1 MNHGY and CDR2 SAAAGT come from the germline V gene.

The chain couples TRBV19 to TRBJ2-5; tentatively, D is TRBD1 (6 bases). Germline assignment: CDR1 LNHDA and CDR2 SQIVND (reference sequence). V lost 8 bases and J 2 bases, leaving 15 bases between the germline ends. CDR3 length equals 14 residues. CDR3 residues: CASRPRTEQETQYF. CDR3 bases: TGTGCCAGTCGGCCCCGGACAGAACAAGAGACCCAGTACTTC.

This clone was observed a handful of times. The V gene is TRBV9, the J gene TRBJ1-1; no clear D gene. The CDR3 covers 13 residues. The V and J ends lost 4 bases and 3 bases respectively, with 10 bases between them. The germline gives CDR1 SGDLS, CDR2 YYNGEE. The CDR3 protein is CASSSDSYTEAFF. The CDR3 region has the DNA TGTGCCAGCAGCTCCGACTCCTACACTGAAGCTTTCTTT.